The rows below give T cell receptor beta chains drawn from one sample of a study of T cell responses to AZD1222 COVID-19 vaccine. Assay: immunoSEQ multiplex PCR; the TCRdb copy retains only in-frame clones and omits some. The table records around 150,000 clones, approximately 90% of them present only once. Material: peripheral blood, obtained on day 0 of AZD1222 vaccination. These receptors were taken from an adult in good health. CDR3s include the opening cysteine and the closing phenylalanine or tryptophan. D genes are given only for firm matches. Clone sizes are given selectively: once, few, many, or a class where the clone is expanded.

J gene | clone size | D gene | V gene | CDR3 DNA | CDR3 protein
TRBJ2-1 | NA | NA | TRBV7-9 | TGTGCCAGCCGTGGGAAGCTAGACAATGAGCAGTTCTTC | CASRGKLDNEQFF
TRBJ1-2 | NA | NA | TRBV23-1 | TGCGCCAGCAGTCAATCCGACGGTGGGGCGGGCTATGGCTACACCTTC | CASSQSDGGAGYGYTF
TRBJ2-1 | NA | TRBD2 | TRBV5-6 | TGTGCCAGCAGCTTGGCACTAGCGGGACACTACAATGAGCAGTTCTTC | CASSLALAGHYNEQFF
TRBJ1-1 | NA | TRBD1 | TRBV28 | TGTGCCAGCAGTTCGTTACCCGGGACAGCTATGAACACTGAAGCTTTCTTT | CASSSLPGTAMNTEAFF
TRBJ1-5 | NA | NA | TRBV7-2 | TGTGCCAGCAGCTTAGGCCGCGATCAGCCCCAGCATTTT | CASSLGRDQPQHF
TRBJ1-2 | NA | TRBD1 | TRBV30 | TGTGCCTGGAGGGAACGCCGGACAGGCGAATATGGCTACACCTTC | CAWRERRTGEYGYTF
TRBJ1-3 | NA | TRBD1 | TRBV5-8 | TGTGCCAGCAGCCGAGTAGTGCTTGGGGACAGCTCTGGAAACACCATATATTTT | CASSRVVLGDSSGNTIYF
TRBJ1-1 | NA | TRBD1 | TRBV5-1 | TGCGCCAGCAGCCTAAGGACAGGGGGTGGTCCTGAAGCTTTCTTT | CASSLRTGGGPEAFF
TRBJ2-7 | NA | NA | TRBV14 | TGTGCCAGCAGCCCCTCCTACCTGACTATCCACGAGCAGTACTTC | CASSPSYLTIHEQYF
TRBJ1-1 | few | TRBD1 | TRBV9 | TGTGCCAGCAGCGCCTCGGGACAGGGGAACACTGAAGCTTTCTTT | CASSASGQGNTEAFF
TRBJ1-1 | NA | NA | TRBV7-3 | TGTGCCAGCAGCTTAGGGCTGACAGCGAACACTGAAGCTTTCTTT | CASSLGLTANTEAFF
TRBJ1-2 | once | NA | TRBV11-2 | TGTGCCAGCAGCTTAGACCACTCGCGTGGCTACACCTTC | CASSLDHSRGYTF
TRBJ1-1 | NA | NA | TRBV19 | TGTGCCAGTAGTATAATCCTGAACACTGAAGCTTTCTTT | CASSIILNTEAFF
TRBJ1-2 | NA | NA | TRBV28 | TGTGCCAGCAGTTTATCTTGGGGGCAGTTAAAGAATAGGTATGGCTACACCTTC | CASSLSWGQLKNRYGYTF
TRBJ1-3 | NA | NA | TRBV7-2 | TGTGCCAGCAGCTTAGCTGGAAACACCATATATTTT | CASSLAGNTIYF
TRBJ2-3 | NA | TRBD2 | TRBV7-9 | TGTGCCAGCAGCTTAGCGGCGGGAGGGCTAGATACGCAGTATTTT | CASSLAAGGLDTQYF
TRBJ2-7 | NA | NA | TRBV20-1 | TGCAGTGCTAGAGAGGATTACGAGCAGTACTTC | CSAREDYEQYF
TRBJ1-1 | once | NA | TRBV19 | TGTGCCAGTAGTGTGGGGACGGGGGCCAACACTGAAGCTTTCTTT | CASSVGTGANTEAFF
TRBJ1-1 | once | NA | TRBV5-6 | TGTGCCAGCAGATCCACGGGCCGTGGGGACACTGAAGCTTTCTTT | CASRSTGRGDTEAFF
TRBJ1-1 | NA | NA | TRBV6-5 | TGTGCCAGCAGTTACTGGGGGTCCGACACTGAAGCTTTCTTT | CASSYWGSDTEAFF
TRBJ1-5 | NA | NA | TRBV2 | TGTGCCAGCAGTGGCCTCGGTGGGACCCAGCATTTT | CASSGLGGTQHF
TRBJ1-2 | NA | NA | TRBV7-9 | TGTGCCAGCAGCTTAGCGCGATCGGCAGTTTTGGATGGCTACACCTTC | CASSLARSAVLDGYTF
TRBJ1-1 | NA | NA | TRBV10-3 | TGTGCCATCAGTGAGGCAAGGCTGAACACTGAAGCTTTCTTT | CAISEARLNTEAFF
TRBJ2-1 | NA | TRBD2 | TRBV24-1 | TGTGCCACCAGTGATCCGCGACTAGCGGGAGGCAATGAGCAGTTCTTC | CATSDPRLAGGNEQFF
TRBJ2-7 | NA | NA | TRBV27 | TGTGCCAGCAGCTCCTGGGACACCTCCTACGAGCAGTACTTC | CASSSWDTSYEQYF
TRBJ1-5 | NA | TRBD1 | TRBV19 | TGTGCCAGTAGTAGAGACAGGGGCGGGCAGCCCCAGCATTTT | CASSRDRGGQPQHF
TRBJ1-1 | NA | NA | TRBV28 | TGTGCCAGCAGTTTTGGCGGATGTGAAGCTTTCTTT | CASSFGGCEAFF
TRBJ1-6 | NA | TRBD1 | TRBV2 | TGTGCCAGCCCTGAGGGACAGAATTCACCCCTCCACTTT | CASPEGQNSPLHF
TRBJ2-3 | NA | TRBD1 | TRBV28 | TGTGCCAGCAGTCAGCGGACAGGCTACACAGATACGCAGTATTTT | CASSQRTGYTDTQYF
TRBJ1-2 | once | TRBD1 | TRBV7-2 | TGTGCCAGCAGCTTAACCCGGACAGGGGCCGTGTATGGCTACACCTTC | CASSLTRTGAVYGYTF
TRBJ1-1 | NA | NA | TRBV6-6 | TGTGCCAGCGAACAGGGTACCGGAATTGAAGCTTTCTTT | CASEQGTGIEAFF
TRBJ2-3 | NA | NA | TRBV24-1 | TGTGCCACCAGTGACTCTGATTATCGGGATACGCAGTATTTT | CATSDSDYRDTQYF
TRBJ2-7 | NA | NA | TRBV7-9 | TGTGCCAGCAGCTTAGGCATGACAGGCGAGCAGTACTTC | CASSLGMTGEQYF
TRBJ2-5 | NA | NA | TRBV5-6 | TGTGCCAGCAGCCAGGGGCTCCAAGCAGGGGAGACCCAGTACTTC | CASSQGLQAGETQYF
TRBJ1-1 | NA | NA | TRBV6-5 | TGTGCCAGCAGTTACTCGATGGGGGTGAACACTGAAGCTTTCTTT | CASSYSMGVNTEAFF
TRBJ1-6 | few | NA | TRBV3-1/TRBV3-2 | TGTGCCAGCAGCCAAGGACTGACAAGCTCCTATAATTCACCCCTCCACTTT | CASSQGLTSSYNSPLHF
TRBJ1-1 | NA | TRBD1 | TRBV5-4 | TGTGCCAGCAGCCGAGGGACAGACTACACTGAAGCTTTCTTT | CASSRGTDYTEAFF
TRBJ1-6 | NA | TRBD1 | TRBV28 | TGTGCCCTCAGACAGGGGCACAATTCACCCCTCCACTTT | CALRQGHNSPLHF
TRBJ1-2 | NA | NA | TRBV5-8 | TGTGCCAGCAGCTTGGGGGGGATGGCAAGGTCTGGCTACACCTTC | CASSLGGMARSGYTF
TRBJ2-3 | NA | NA | TRBV4-2 | TGTGCCAGCAGCCTAAAAGGAACGGGTGGCCCAGATACGCAGTATTTT | CASSLKGTGGPDTQYF
TRBJ2-3 | NA | NA | TRBV7-2 | TGTGCCAGCAGCGGAACGCCTAGAGATACGCAGTATTTT | CASSGTPRDTQYF
TRBJ1-1 | NA | TRBD1 | TRBV5-1 | TGCGCCAGCAGCTCGACAGGGATGAACACTGAAGCTTTCTTT | CASSSTGMNTEAFF
TRBJ1-5 | NA | TRBD1 | TRBV5-6 | TGTGCCAGCAGCTTTCTGTCGAATGCCGGGACAGGAGGAAATCAGCCCCAGCATTTT | CASSFLSNAGTGGNQPQHF
TRBJ1-3 | NA | NA | TRBV9 | TGTGCCAGCAGCCCCCAAGGAGGAAACACCATATATTTT | CASSPQGGNTIYF
TRBJ1-1 | NA | NA | TRBV25-1 | TGTGCCAGCAGGTCGGGATTTAGCACTGAAGCTTTCTTT | CASRSGFSTEAFF
TRBJ1-6 | NA | NA | TRBV27 | TGTGCCAGCAGTTTATCGGCAGGCCCCTTGAGCTCCTATAATTCACCCCTCCACTTT | CASSLSAGPLSSYNSPLHF
TRBJ2-3 | NA | NA | TRBV18 | TGTGCCAGCTCACTATACACAGATACGCAGTATTTT | CASSLYTDTQYF
TRBJ2-7 | NA | NA | TRBV6-2/TRBV6-3 | TGTGCCAGCAGTTACGACAGGACAGTGGCTTCCTACGAGCAGTACTTC | CASSYDRTVASYEQYF
TRBJ2-1 | NA | TRBD2 | TRBV28 | TGTGCCAGCAGTCTCAACTCGCCTTTAGCGGGAGTGAATGAGCAGTTCTTC | CASSLNSPLAGVNEQFF
TRBJ2-3 | NA | TRBD1 | TRBV30 | TGTGCCTGGAGTGGCGGGACAGGGTCAGATACGCAGTATTTT | CAWSGGTGSDTQYF
TRBJ2-7 | once | NA | TRBV4-3 | TGCGCCAGCAGCCATTCCGGTAGCGGCGAAACCTACGAGCAGTACTTC | CASSHSGSGETYEQYF
TRBJ1-2 | NA | NA | TRBV15 | TGTGCCACCAGCAGGGTCCAGGGAGGCTATGGCTACACCTTC | CATSRVQGGYGYTF
TRBJ2-5 | NA | NA | TRBV5-4 | TGTGCCAGCAGCGCCGCGGGGGCGGGTCAAGAGACCCAGTACTTC | CASSAAGAGQETQYF
TRBJ2-7 | NA | TRBD1 | TRBV7-9 | TGTGCCAGCAGCTCTAGTACAGGGGCCTACGAGCAGTACTTC | CASSSSTGAYEQYF
TRBJ1-3 | NA | TRBD1 | TRBV30 | TGTGCCTGGGGGCCGAGGGGACAGGCTTGGGCTGGAAACACCATATATTTT | CAWGPRGQAWAGNTIYF
TRBJ1-6 | NA | NA | TRBV27 | TGTGCCAGCAGTCAAGGGGTACATTTTAATTCACCCCTCCACTTT | CASSQGVHFNSPLHF
TRBJ1-4 | NA | NA | TRBV7-9 | TGTGCCAGCAGCTTAGGGGGTGGTGATGAAAAACTGTTTTTT | CASSLGGGDEKLFF
TRBJ2-1 | NA | TRBD2 | TRBV7-2 | TGTGCCAGCAGTTCGGGACTAAACAATGAGCAGTTCTTC | CASSSGLNNEQFF
TRBJ2-5 | NA | NA | TRBV4-3 | TGCGCCAGCAGCCTCCCGGTCGCGGAGACCCAGTACTTC | CASSLPVAETQYF